This T cell receptor (beta chain) comes out of a study of tumor-infiltrating lymphocytes in primary liver carcinoma (dated by TCRdb to the late 2010s). Broadly, across the study: Roughly five patients with histopathologically diagnosed primary liver carcinoma underwent surgical resection in China between November 2015 and March 2016. The tumors of the five patients were staged as T1-T3 N0M0, with maximum diameters ranging from roughly 4.2 to 10 cm. The five patients, three men and two women aged 30 to 69 years, had hepatocellular carcinoma (four) or combined HCC and intrahepatic cholangiocarcinoma (one). For each liver tumor, the study sampled five regions along with adjacent normal tissue and blood, and applied TCRbeta repertoire sequencing, expression microarrays and whole-exome sequencing. TCRbeta repertoire sequencing covered 35 specimens from 5 patients: about 25 tumor regions, 5 adjacent noncancerous liver tissues and 5 peripheral blood samples. Each sample produced about 3.5 to 8 million productive TCRbeta reads, and read depth showed no significant difference between tissue types. Technical replicate repertoires showed high reproducibility, with mean shared-clone rates about 0.92 and correlation coefficients above 0.95.

Overall study results and their limits: Because sequencing covered only the TCR beta chain and unpaired alpha chains were not captured, true repertoire diversity is likely underestimated. Because the samples were bulk and unsorted, CD4+ and CD8+ T cell repertoires could not be compared. The study included only 4 to 6 patients, and the authors note findings should be validated in a larger study. The top 250 clones made up a significantly larger repertoire fraction in tumors than in blood (p = 0.039). Pairs of tumor regions showed greater repertoire overlap (mean around 36%) than tumor-adjacent pairs (about 17%) or tumor-blood pairs (approximately 15%), which is consistent with antigen-driven expansion.

Using a constant-region primer and ProtoScript II reverse transcriptase, TCRbeta-specific cDNA was reverse-transcribed from 400 to 550 ng total RNA. TCRbeta libraries were built with three nested multiplex PCR rounds, a slightly modified ARM-PCR procedure. Each of the first two PCR rounds ran for 9 to 11 cycles using multiplex TRBV1-TRBV30 forward primers together with a Cbeta reverse primer. Sample barcodes and Illumina adapters were added in a final 25-cycle PCR using Deep VentR polymerase. Amplicons of 200-500 bp were gel-purified with a QIAquick gel extraction kit before sequencing. An Illumina HiSeq 2500 was used to sequence the TCRbeta amplicons, generating 250-bp paired-end reads. In the authors' own workflow: Reads were quality-trimmed with Trimmomatic v0.33, and paired reads were merged with FLASH v1.2.11 to recover full CDR3 sequences. MiGEC v1.2.1b assigned V, D and J germline segments to the rearranged TCRbeta sequences. Clonotype statistics and Shannon-Wiener diversity indices were calculated with VDJtools v1.0.0. Except for diversity analysis, only the 250 most abundant clonotypes of each sample were used in subsequent analyses to reduce sampling bias. TCRdb cleaned the public reads at Q25 with fastp, built clones with MiXCR and kept in-frame beta chains. All rows with the same CDR3 protein become a single entry with the most common DNA and genes. TCRdb assigned the V and J calls; the authors' analysis was not used. This sample has about 320,000 distinct CDR3 sequences in its table, and around three fifths of those were observed once. Together, the top ten hold around 9.5% of the sample.

Spanning cysteine to phenylalanine, the CDR3 consists of 14 amino acids. The DNA shown is the 42-base CDR3, in frame from base 1. CDR1 and CDR2, per the germline V gene, are MNHNS and SASEGT. V is shortened by 10 bases, J by 1 base, and the region joining them spans 16 bases. Blood RNA was extracted from unsorted whole blood with TRIzol reagent; germline DNA came from the DNeasy Blood & Tissue kit. At the time of sampling, the patients had chronic HBV infection and had not received any treatment. Before surgery, about 4 milliliters of peripheral blood were collected into K2EDTA tubes. As for this clonotype: The antigen it binds to is not known. This may arise from a read error, as a much more abundant clone is one base away.

This receptor was obtained from a man aged 35-49 years with primary liver carcinoma and hepatitis B virus infection. The sequence links TRBV6-1 to TRBJ1-1; a confident D gene designation cannot be given. Specimen: peripheral blood. The nucleotide sequence is given as TGTGCCACCCGGCCTAGACGGGGGAACACTGAAGCTTTCTTT. It translates to CATRPRRGNTEAFF.